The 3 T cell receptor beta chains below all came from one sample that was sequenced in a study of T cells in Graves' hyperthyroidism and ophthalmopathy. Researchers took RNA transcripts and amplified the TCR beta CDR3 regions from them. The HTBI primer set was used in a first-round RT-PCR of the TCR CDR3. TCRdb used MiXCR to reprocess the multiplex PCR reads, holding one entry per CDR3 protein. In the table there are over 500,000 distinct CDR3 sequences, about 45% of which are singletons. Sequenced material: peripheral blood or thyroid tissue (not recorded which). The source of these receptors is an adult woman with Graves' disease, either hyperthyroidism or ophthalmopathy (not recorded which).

CDR3 sequence (DNA): TGTGCCAGCAGCCCTGCCTTTGGGTCATCGGGAGAGACCCAGTACTTC. It encodes CASSPAFGSSGETQYF. The rearrangement links TRBV11-2 to TRBJ2-5; D remains unclear. Trimming shortened V by 5 bases and J by 4 bases, and 20 bases separated the two germline ends. Germline V lookup: CDR1 SGHAT, CDR2 FQNNGV. This CDR3 region has 16 residues.

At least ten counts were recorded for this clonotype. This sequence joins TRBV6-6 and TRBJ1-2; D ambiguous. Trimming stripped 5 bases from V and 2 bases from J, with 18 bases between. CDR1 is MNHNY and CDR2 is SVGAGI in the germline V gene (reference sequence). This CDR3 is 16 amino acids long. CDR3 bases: TGTGCCAGCAGTCCCCATGACCGCCTGGCCAACTATGGCTACACCTTC. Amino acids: CASSPHDRLANYGYTF.

This CDR3 reads CASRLRPEPLHF. Here the CDR3 DNA reads TGTGCCAGCAGACTCCGACCCGAGCCCCTCCACTTT. This chain joins TRBV7-3 and TRBJ1-6; D gene ambiguous. The CDR3 runs to 12 residues. Germline V gene sequence: CDR1 SGHTA, CDR2 FQGTGA. Trimming pared 6 bases from V and 13 bases from J, leaving 13 bases between.